These 8 T cell receptor beta chains share one sample of origin, sequenced in a study of blood T cell repertoires in COVID-19. TCRdb's table, derived via immunoSEQ multiplex PCR, lists solely in-frame clones and lacks some. This repertoire shows roughly 160,000 clones, about 83% found once; its top ten account for roughly 19%. The specimen was peripheral blood. All receptors derive from a woman in her seventies who had recovered from COVID-19.

The chain couples TRBV27 to TRBJ1-1, with 12 bases fitting TRBD1. The junction had 10 bases not matched to a gene; V was cut back by 7 bases and J by 1 base. Germline lookup yields CDR1 MNHEY and CDR2 SMNVEV (reference sequence). The CDR3 consists of 17 residues. Written as DNA, the CDR3 is TGTGCCAGCACCCAGGGACAGGGGGCGAGTCAGAACACTGAAGCTTTCTTT. It encodes CASTQGQGASQNTEAFF.

The chain is built from TRBV6-5 and TRBJ1-5; D remains unclear. V was cut by 0 bases and J by 7 bases, with 10 bases left in between. Germline CDR1 is MNHEY and CDR2 is SVGAGI. The length of the CDR3 is 14 residues. CDR3 DNA: TGTGCCAGCAGTTACTCCACGGCGGGGCAGCCCCAGCATTTT. It codes for CASSYSTAGQPQHF.

This clone was seen just once. The chain combines TRBV7-9 with TRBJ1-3, with D possibly being TRBD1 (5 bases). Between the trimmed V and J ends, which lost 4 bases and 4 bases, there was a span of 17 bases. CDR1 and CDR2 (germline): SEHNR, FQNEAQ (reference sequence). The CDR3 is 16 residues long. CDR3 residues: CASSSSGGGSGNTIYF. The CDR3 DNA is TGTGCCAGCAGCTCATCGGGGGGAGGGAGCGGAAACACCATATATTTT. The full variable domain, completed using reference TRBV7-9 and TRBJ1-3, is DTGVSQNPRHKITKRGQNVTFRCDPISEHNRLYWYRQTLGQGPEFLTYFQNEAQLEKSRLLSDRFSAERPKGSFSTLEIQRTEQGDSAMYLCASSSSGGGSGNTIYFGEGSWLTVV.

This chain uses TRBV18 with TRBJ1-2, with 9 positions matching TRBD1. The length of the CDR3 is 15 residues. Germline V lookup: CDR1 KGHSH, CDR2 LQKENI. With 4 bases clipped from V and 3 bases from J, the junction kept 6 bases outside the gene matches. CDR3 amino acids: CASSLRGQGYYGYTF. CDR3 nucleotides: TGTGCCAGCTCACTTAGGGGACAGGGCTACTATGGCTACACCTTC.

This sequence joins TRBV10-2 and TRBJ2-2, with D tentatively TRBD2 (6 bases). The ends were cut back, 4 bases at V and 6 bases at J, with 21 bases in the middle. The CDR3 runs to 17 residues. The germline gives CDR1 WSHSY, CDR2 SAAADI. The CDR3: CASSGGTQRGIPGELFF. As DNA, the CDR3 is TGCGCCAGCAGTGGCGGGACCCAACGAGGTATCCCCGGGGAGCTGTTTTTT.

This clone was seen a single time. V usage is TRBV5-4 and J usage is TRBJ1-4; TRBD1 is a possible D gene (6 bases). CDR3 size: 14 residues. Trimming removed 4 bases at V and 4 bases at J, with 11 bases between. Germline V gene data show CDR1 as SGHNT and CDR2 as YYREEE (reference sequence). CDR3 in DNA: TGTGCCAGCAGCGACGACAGGCGTAATGAAAAACTGTTTTTT. The encoded protein is CASSDDRRNEKLFF.

The J gene is TRBJ2-7, the V gene TRBV9; 7 bases line up with TRBD2. The length of the CDR3 is 18 residues. Germline CDR1 is SGDLS and CDR2 is YYNGEE. The trim removed 0 bases at V and 4 bases at J, leaving 16 bases unmatched. DNA of the CDR3: TGTGCCAGCAGCGTAGCGCCGCCGGGGGGAGGGGTCGTTTACGAGCAGTACTTC. Protein sequence: CASSVAPPGGGVVYEQYF.

The chain couples TRBV9 to TRBJ2-2, with 7 positions matching TRBD1. The CDR3 covers 15 residues. V shed 6 bases, J shed 6 bases, and the junction held 11 bases outside the gene matches. CDR1 and CDR2 (germline): SGDLS, YYNGEE. The CDR3 region is CASTPTGSGAGELFF. DNA for the CDR3: TGTGCCAGCACCCCGACAGGGAGTGGGGCCGGGGAGCTGTTTTTT.